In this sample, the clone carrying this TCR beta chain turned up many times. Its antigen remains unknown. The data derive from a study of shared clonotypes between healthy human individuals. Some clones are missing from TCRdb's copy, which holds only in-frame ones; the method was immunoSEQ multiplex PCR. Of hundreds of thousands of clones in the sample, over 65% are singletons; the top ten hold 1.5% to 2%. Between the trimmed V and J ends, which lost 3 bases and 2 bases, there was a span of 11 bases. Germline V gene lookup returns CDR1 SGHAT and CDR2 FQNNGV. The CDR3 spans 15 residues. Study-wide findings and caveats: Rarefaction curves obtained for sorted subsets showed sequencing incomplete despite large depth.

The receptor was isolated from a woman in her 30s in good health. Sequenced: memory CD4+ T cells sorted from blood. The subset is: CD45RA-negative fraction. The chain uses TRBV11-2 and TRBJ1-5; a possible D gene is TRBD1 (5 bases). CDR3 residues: CASSLGEVGNQPQHF. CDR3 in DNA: TGTGCCAGCAGCTTGGGGGAAGTTGGCAATCAGCCCCAGCATTTT.